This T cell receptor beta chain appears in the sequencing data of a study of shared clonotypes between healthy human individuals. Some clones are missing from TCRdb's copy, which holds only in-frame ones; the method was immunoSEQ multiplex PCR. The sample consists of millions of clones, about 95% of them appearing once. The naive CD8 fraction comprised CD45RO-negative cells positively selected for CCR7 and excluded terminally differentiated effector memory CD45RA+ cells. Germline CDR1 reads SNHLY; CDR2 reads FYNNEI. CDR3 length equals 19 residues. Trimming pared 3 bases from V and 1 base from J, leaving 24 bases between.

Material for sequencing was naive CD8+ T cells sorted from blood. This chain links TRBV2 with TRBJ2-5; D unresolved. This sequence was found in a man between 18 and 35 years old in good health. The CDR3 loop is CASSETPERKGRLQETQYF. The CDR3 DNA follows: TGTGCCAGCAGTGAGACCCCCGAACGGAAGGGCAGGCTCCAAGAGACCCAGTACTTC.